The 2 T cell receptor beta chains given below trace back to one sample, sequenced in a study of beta chain features in type 1 diabetes. These TCRs are of unknown antigen specificity. Study-wide points: The study found moderately but significantly shorter TCRB CDR3s in all four CD4+ subsets of Type 1 diabetes patients.

Investigators reverse transcribed all isolated RNA, so they sequenced expressed TCRB transcripts. Assay used: immunoSEQ multiplex PCR; TCRdb lists only in-frame clones, some missing. The data show some 700,000 clones, around 15% seen once. Sequenced material: naive CD4+ T cells from blood. These receptors originate from a man in his late teens or twenties with type 1 diabetes.

The V call is TRBV5-5, the J call TRBJ1-1; TRBD1 matches at 10 bases. This CDR3 has 14 amino acids. V lost 4 bases, J lost 3 bases, and 3 bases stayed unmatched. CDR1 is SGHKS and CDR2 is YYEKEE in the germline V gene (reference sequence). CDR3 sequence (DNA): TGTGCCAGCAGCAACGGACAGGGGGACACTGAAGCTTTCTTT. It translates to CASSNGQGDTEAFF.

The J gene is TRBJ2-7, the V gene TRBV7-9, with TRBD2 as a possible D gene (6 bases). Germline-derived CDR1 and CDR2 are SEHNR and FQNEAQ (reference sequence). The ends were cut back, 0 bases at V and 4 bases at J, with 13 bases in the middle. The CDR3 is made up of 15 amino acids. Here the CDR3 reads CASSLAGGTDYEQYF. CDR3 DNA: TGTGCCAGCAGCTTAGCGGGGGGAACGGATTACGAGCAGTACTTC.